These T cell receptor beta chains were read from a single sample in a study of beta chain features in type 1 diabetes. Clones were read by immunoSEQ multiplex PCR, and TCRdb kept only the in-frame ones, dropping some. The table shows around 40,000 clones, with roughly 67% occurring only once. The sequencing input was Tregs from blood. The source of these receptors is a woman aged 25 to 39 in good health. The conserved cysteine and the conserved F or W are not part of the CDR3 here. The listing skips clone size in some rows; elsewhere it reads once, few, many or a size class.

v_call	clone_size	j_call	cdr3_aa
TRBV9	NA	TRBJ2-3	ASSVGAGGRRHTQY
TRBV28	NA	TRBJ1-4	ASRRDSWNEKLF
TRBV7-9	NA	NA	ASSLVPLLADTYEQY
TRBV4-3	NA	TRBJ2-1	ASSLLPGTSGNEQF
TRBV21-1	NA	TRBJ2-6	ASSKPLTGGSGANVLT
TRBV28	NA	TRBJ2-1	ASSLLGQGSNEQF
TRBV30	NA	TRBJ2-7	AWTARVPGDEQY
TRBV2	NA	TRBJ2-6	ASSLTGVGANVLT
TRBV29-1	NA	TRBJ2-3	SATTGFTDTQY
TRBV5-5	NA	TRBJ1-1	ASSFGPGQGKNTEAF
TRBV18	NA	TRBJ1-2	ASSPQDRGSGYT
TRBV7-9	NA	TRBJ2-3	ASSLAIAVLTSTDTQY
TRBV30	few	TRBJ1-1	AIITGGHMNTEAF
TRBV29-1	NA	TRBJ2-1	SAPGPVTDEQF
TRBV6-5	NA	TRBJ1-5	ASRINTGGQPQH
TRBV30	NA	TRBJ1-1	AWSRGTGNTEAF
TRBV18	NA	TRBJ2-2	ASSLVAAGDRELF
TRBV4-2	NA	TRBJ2-7	ASSQGQGAAYEQY
TRBV5-1	NA	TRBJ2-5	ASSLQYQETQY
TRBV29-1	few	TRBJ2-7	SVVRLAGGEQY
TRBV7-2	NA	TRBJ2-1	ASSSGPAGVDNEQF
TRBV29-1	NA	TRBJ2-1	SVDKGLAGGEQF
TRBV19	few	TRBJ1-3	ASSIEISGNTIY
TRBV7-2	few	TRBJ2-3	ASSLGEWTSGTDTQY
TRBV7-8	few	TRBJ1-3	ASSPKPRGSSGNTIY
TRBV6-1	NA	TRBJ1-2	ASSSREGDYGYT
TRBV10-3	once	TRBJ2-7	AIRAGANYEQY
TRBV10-3	NA	TRBJ2-5	AISDGWTSGSVRETQY
TRBV30	NA	TRBJ2-5	AWASGRTETQY
TRBV7-8	NA	TRBJ1-2	ASSLEQGANYGYT
TRBV6-5	NA	TRBJ2-7	ASSYSSGGSYEQY
TRBV2	NA	TRBJ2-4	ASSPDREGIQY
TRBV11-2	NA	TRBJ2-7	ASSLSSGSPYEQY
TRBV6-6	NA	TRBJ2-7	ASSSLGGYEQY
TRBV6-6	NA	TRBJ2-7	ASSYSLGLYEQY
TRBV30	NA	TRBJ1-2	AWSESAYGYT
TRBV10-3	few	TRBJ2-1	AISDDSRLGDEQF
TRBV7-8	NA	TRBJ1-5	ASSLEAGYRQPQH
TRBV7-2	NA	TRBJ2-3	ASSYGLAGAWDTQY
TRBV29-1	NA	TRBJ2-3	SVARDSSTDTQY
TRBV15	NA	TRBJ1-4	ATSREGMTVATNEKLF
TRBV5-1	NA	TRBJ1-3	ASRRTRDSGNTIY
TRBV6-1	once	TRBJ2-5	ASSPLRRGETQY